The 10 T cell receptor beta chains below come from one sample, sequenced in a study of blood T cell repertoires in COVID-19. The data were produced by immunoSEQ multiplex PCR, yet TCRdb's version contains in-frame clones alone and is incomplete. Counted here are 200,000 or so clones, 85% to 90% occurring once; the ten biggest clones make up 2.7%. Source material: peripheral blood. These receptors were taken from a man aged 25 to 40 with COVID-19, enrolled during active disease.

The chain couples TRBV5-8 to TRBJ2-1, with 7 positions matching TRBD2. Germline CDR1 and CDR2: SGHTS and YDEGEE. Trimming took 4 bases from V and 4 from J; bases not matched to a gene: 8. The CDR3 contains 15 residues. The CDR3 is CASSPRGETYNEQFF. The CDR3 DNA reads TGTGCCAGCAGCCCCCGGGGGGAAACATACAATGAGCAGTTCTTC.

The V call is TRBV21-1, the J call TRBJ1-5; the D call of TRBD1 is as the table states it, not checked on the DNA. TRBV21-1 is designated a pseudogene. This CDR3 has 14 amino acids. CDR3 DNA sequence: TGTGCCAGCAACAGGACAGGGACGAATCAGCCCCAGCATTTT. Protein product: CASNRTGTNQPQHF.

This chain connects TRBV19 to TRBJ1-2; 8 nucleotides match TRBD1. The CDR3 spans 14 residues. V gave up 6 bases and J gave up 4 bases; unmatched junction bases: 7. Germline loops: CDR1 LNHDA, CDR2 SQIVND (reference sequence). CDR3 loop: CASRGQGQGYGYTF. The CDR3, as DNA: TGTGCCAGTAGAGGACAGGGACAAGGCTATGGCTACACCTTC.

The chain joins TRBV10-3 to TRBJ2-1, with 9 bases lining up with TRBD2. Germline-derived CDR1 and CDR2 are ENHRY and SYGVKD. The CDR3 has 15 residues. V lost 3 bases to trimming and J lost 7 bases; unmatched junction nucleotides: 7. CDR3 DNA: TGTGCCATCAGTGATTTGCGCGGGGGGGAAAATGAGCAGTTCTTC. Its translation is CAISDLRGGENEQFF.

This chain links TRBV7-2 with TRBJ2-1, with D possibly being TRBD2 (5 bases). The ends were cut back, 5 bases at V and 4 bases at J, with 15 bases in the middle. CDR1 and CDR2 from the germline V gene are SGHTA and FQGNSA. This CDR3 region has 15 residues. The CDR3 sequence is CASSPSLGLYNEQFF. The CDR3 DNA reads TGTGCCAGCAGCCCTAGCCTCGGACTTTACAATGAGCAGTTCTTC.

The genes are TRBV6-6 and TRBJ1-3; D ambiguous. Germline V gives CDR1 MNHNY, CDR2 SVGAGI (reference sequence). V shed 2 bases and J shed 4 bases, with 9 bases lying between them. This CDR3 region has 14 residues. The DNA of the CDR3 is TGTGCCAGCAGTTACGATGCCAGAGGAAACACCATATATTTT. Translation: CASSYDARGNTIYF.

This sequence joins TRBV9 and TRBJ1-1, with unresolved D. CDR1 and CDR2 (germline): SGDLS, YYNGEE. The CDR3 extends over 13 amino acids. Trimming cost V 2 bases and J 0 bases, with 5 bases left between them. The CDR3 DNA reads as TGTGCCAGCAGCGTTAAAATGAACACTGAAGCTTTCTTT. Its translation is CASSVKMNTEAFF.

This chain uses TRBV2 with TRBJ1-5; D is undetermined. This CDR3 is built from 13 residues. Trimming shortened V by 6 bases and J by 4 bases, and 10 bases separated the two germline ends. The germline CDR1 and CDR2 sequences are SNHLY and FYNNEI. The CDR3 reads CASRGVLNQPQHF. CDR3 sequence (DNA): TGTGCCAGCAGGGGAGTTCTTAATCAGCCCCAGCATTTT.

This rearrangement joins TRBV30 to TRBJ2-2; TRBD1 might be the D (6 bases). The V end was cut by 5 bases, the J end by 1 base, with 14 bases between. This CDR3 has 15 residues. Germline V gene lookup returns CDR1 GTSNPN and CDR2 SVGIG (reference sequence). In DNA form, the CDR3 reads TGTGCCTGGGTCGGAGGCAGGGGGAACACCGGGGAGCTGTTTTTT. As protein: CAWVGGRGNTGELFF. The complete variable domain, with remaining parts taken from reference TRBV30 and TRBJ2-2, reads SQTIHQWPATLVQPVGSPLSLECTVEGTSNPNLYWYRQAAGRGLQLLFYSVGIGQISSEVPQNLSASRPQDRQFILSSKKLLLSDSGFYLCAWVGGRGNTGELFFGEGSRLTVL.

The J gene is TRBJ2-7, the V gene TRBV5-1, with 10 bases fitting TRBD1. Looked up from germline, CDR1 is SGHRS and CDR2 is YFSETQ. The CDR3 has 14 residues. The V gene end was trimmed by 7 bases and the J gene end by 3 bases; junction bases not matched to a gene: 7. CDR3 DNA: TGCGCCAGCGACCTGGGGACAGGGGACTACGAGCAGTACTTC. It is translated as CASDLGTGDYEQYF. The variable domain in full, with the rest retrieved from reference TRBV5-1 and TRBJ2-7, is KAGVTQTPRYLIKTRGQQVTLSCSPISGHRSVSWYQQTPGQGLQFLFEYFSETQRNKGNFPGRFSGRQFSNSRSEMNVSTLELGDSALYLCASDLGTGDYEQYFGPGTRLTVT.